This T cell receptor (beta chain) appears in the sequencing data of a study of T cell changes during pregnancy in multiple sclerosis. Germline assignment: CDR1 SGHVS and CDR2 FNYEAQ. CDR3 size: 15 residues. V gave up 5 bases and J gave up 4 bases, with 17 bases separating them. The data were produced by immunoSEQ multiplex PCR, yet TCRdb's version contains in-frame clones alone and is incomplete. The repertoire holds 35,000 to 50,000 clones, with over 85% as singletons. This specimen was CD4+ T cells from peripheral blood mononuclear cells, taken in the first trimester of pregnancy. The source is a female donor with multiple sclerosis, enrolled in a pregnancy study. This rearrangement joins TRBV7-6 to TRBJ2-5; a weak D match, TRBD2 (5 bases). CDR3 sequence: CASSPSLGVRETQYF. CDR3 DNA sequence: TGTGCCAGCAGCCCCTCTTTGGGAGTCAGAGAGACCCAGTACTTC.